This record concerns one T cell receptor (beta chain) sequence. The antigen this receptor binds is unknown. Base qualities are not at hand, and no much larger clone is one base apart. The record originates from a study of blood T cells in healthy people across ages (dated by TCRdb to the mid-2010s). For the wider study: Template switching captured roughly one uniquely barcoded TCR beta cDNA molecule per two T cells in model experiments. The donors were divided into four age groups: young (average 16 years), middle-aged (roughly 42), aged (roughly 60) and long-lived (approximately 74). Two additional independent replicas of 1 million unique cDNA reads from the same blood draw were analyzed for two donors (one aged 18 to 30 and one aged 80 or older). The study measured age-related changes in TCR beta repertoire diversity using deep sequencing normalized with unique cDNA molecular identifiers. To avoid experimental bias, donors of different ages were spread randomly across the sequencing lanes. The investigation overall reported the following: Compared with the aged group, the long-lived group had more naive CD4+ T cells, fewer expanded clones and increased TCR diversity, a pattern suggesting age selection. Because profiling used bulk unsorted PBMCs, naive and antigen-experienced compartments could not be compared conclusively. As age increased, observed TCR beta diversity per million T cells dropped in a roughly linear way, and a significant reduction was already evident by age about 40. A strong correlation was found between observed TCR beta diversity and the percentage of naive T cells measured by flow cytometry. Donor CMV infection status was unknown, potentially confounding age-related changes in expanded clonotypes. Total diversity estimates from one million sequenced T cells were considered lower bounds and underestimates.

Systemically healthy Caucasian individuals from Russia, some 36 in total and aged roughly 6 to 100 years, were included as donors. Around 10 milliliters of peripheral blood were collected from each donor into EDTA-treated Vacutainer tubes. Ficoll-Paque density-gradient centrifugation was used to isolate PBMCs, with at least 6 million obtained per sample. Total RNA was extracted from PBMCs with Trizol reagent, with at least 6 micrograms obtained per sample. For every donor, an aliquot of PBMCs went through flow cytometry to measure the percentages of naive CD45RAhigh/CD27high T cells. Libraries came from 5' RACE. Reads for this sample came from an Illumina HiSeq 2500. A second PCR of roughly 7 to 11 cycles was performed with a sample-barcoded 5' primer and a J-beta primer mix. A template-switch 5' adaptor carrying 12 random nucleotides introduced a unique molecular identifier onto each TCR beta cDNA molecule. At least 2.5 million CDR3-containing paired-end reads were obtained from each sample. First-strand cDNA was synthesized from all RNA with the Mint cDNA synthesis kit, primed by a TRBC-specific oligonucleotide. After uracil-DNA glycosylase treatment, a first 18-cycle PCR used universal primers M1SS and BC2_uni_R on all cDNA. In the original analysis: For normalization, 1 million high-quality reads were randomly selected from each sample, with every read carrying a distinct molecular identifier. Reads sharing molecular identifiers were discarded rather than binned into consensus sequences. CDR3 identification, clonotype clustering and error correction used MiTCR with a Q25 quality threshold and the strictest error-elimination algorithm. A nonparametric unseen species model with Euler transformation was used to estimate lower-bound total TCR beta diversity. The public reads were run again by TCRdb, first through fastp at Q25 and then through MiXCR, and only productive beta chains were kept. CDR3 protein sequences are deduplicated, and each keeps its most common genes and DNA. TCRdb's processing, not the authors' own work, is the source of the V and J calls. This sample lists about 400,000 distinct CDR3 sequences; approximately 52% were detected once. Around 53% of the sample is held by the ten biggest clonotypes.

According to the germline V gene, CDR1 reads SGHRS and CDR2 reads YFSETQ. The CDR3 sequence holds 15 residues, the cysteine and phenylalanine included. Only CDR3 DNA remains: 45 bases, in frame from the first base. The source material was blood. The rearranged chain carries TRBV5-1 and TRBJ2-4, with TRBD1 identical over 7 junction bases. The last part of the DNA fits TRBJ2-5 better; the J call may be wrong. The clonotype comes from a man aged 55 to 70 in good health. Read as DNA, the sequence is TGCGCCAGCAGCGCCAACGTACAGGGGCGGGAGACCCAGTACTTC. Its coded protein is CASSANVQGRETQYF.